This T cell receptor (beta chain) was found in a study of TIL therapy for anti-PD-1-resistant metastatic lung cancer. For the study at large: Median patient age was about 56, ranging roughly 35-85 years.

Germline lookup yields CDR1 LNHNV and CDR2 YYDKDF (reference sequence). The V and J ends lost 4 bases and 9 bases respectively, with 13 bases between them. The CDR3 has 13 residues. Time point reported: pre-treatment sample, taken before nivolumab and TIL therapy. Pleural nodules or supraclavicular lymph nodes made up most of the excised metastases sampled. Tumor harvest preceded PD-1/PD-L1 blockade, followed by nivolumab treatment. The libraries were made with immunoSEQ v3. Clones were sequenced by immunoSEQ multiplex PCR, and TCRdb holds only the in-frame ones, with some missing. Among more than 20,000 clones listed, less than 65% were seen once.

Sequencing used tumor tissue, obtained at baseline. This chain joins TRBV15 and TRBJ2-1, with D perhaps TRBD1 (6 bases). The clonotype was recovered from a woman aged 30-79 years with non-small cell lung cancer. CDR3 sequence: CATSITGPGEQFF. CDR3 bases: TGTGCCACCAGCATAACAGGGCCCGGTGAGCAGTTCTTC.